The rows below give T cell receptor beta chains drawn from one sample of a study of post-analysis software for immune sequencing data. TCRdb passed the PCR reads through MiXCR, listing each CDR3 protein once. The sample lists about 820,000 distinct CDR3 sequences, around 50% occurring once. The sample comprised blood. Every receptor here comes from a girl under 18 with multiple sclerosis. Both conserved end residues are part of each CDR3. The order of the fields is clone size, J gene, V gene, D gene, CDR3 protein, CDR3 DNA. A D gene is named only where the DNA matches it firmly. Rows give clone size only sometimes, using once, few, many, or a class for an expanded clone.

>NA|TRBJ1-2|TRBV19|TRBD1
CASSIRDRVSGYTF
TGTGCCAGTAGTATCCGGGACAGGGTCTCCGGCTACACCTTC
>few|TRBJ2-7|TRBV6-1|NA
CASREASYEQYF
TGTGCCAGCAGGGAGGCATCCTACGAGCAGTACTTC
>NA|TRBJ2-7|TRBV6-5|NA
CASSYLGNSYEQYF
TGTGCCAGCAGTTACTTGGGGAACTCCTACGAGCAGTACTTC
>NA|TRBJ2-7|TRBV3-1|NA
CASSQDGAGPISYEQYF
TGTGCCAGCAGCCAAGATGGAGCGGGCCCGATCTCCTACGAGCAGTACTTC
>NA|TRBJ2-1|TRBV15|NA
CATSRPDVLDPGLYNEQVF
TGTGCCACCAGCAGACCTGACGTCTTGGACCCGGGGCTTTACAATGAGCAGGTCTTC
>NA|TRBJ1-5|TRBV20-1|NA
CSARAQHRVGNQPQHF
TGCAGTGCTAGAGCCCAACACAGGGTCGGCAATCAGCCCCAGCATTTT
>NA|TRBJ2-1|TRBV7-3|NA
CASSSMGRRDEQFF
TGTGCCAGCAGTTCCATGGGACGGAGGGATGAGCAGTTCTTC
>NA|TRBJ2-7|TRBV20-1|NA
CSAPTGIYEQYF
TGCAGTGCCCCAACGGGGATCTACGAGCAGTACTTC
>NA|TRBJ2-7|TRBV20-1|TRBD2
CSARGLAGIPYEQYF
TGCAGTGCCCGAGGACTAGCGGGAATCCCCTACGAGCAGTACTTC
>NA|TRBJ1-2|TRBV5-6|NA
CASSPPAGIYGYTF
TGTGCCAGCAGCCCCCCGGCGGGAATCTATGGCTACACCTTC
>NA|TRBJ1-2|TRBV5-1|TRBD1
CASSWDRGGYGYTF
TGCGCCAGCAGCTGGGACAGGGGAGGGTATGGCTACACCTTC
>NA|TRBJ2-7|TRBV7-8|NA
CASSPGRGGYYEQYF
TGTGCCAGCAGCCCTGGACGTGGGGGGTACTACGAGCAGTACTTC
>NA|TRBJ2-3|TRBV29-1|NA
CSVEGGRNTDTQYF
TGCAGCGTGGAAGGTGGCAGAAACACAGATACGCAGTATTTT
>NA|TRBJ2-7|TRBV12-3/TRBV12-4|NA
CASTLQGYEQYF
TGTGCCAGCACCCTACAGGGTTACGAGCAGTACTTC
>NA|TRBJ1-6|TRBV12-3/TRBV12-4|NA
CASSLSGEGSPLHF
TGTGCCAGCAGTTTATCCGGGGAGGGATCACCCCTCCACTTT
>NA|TRBJ2-1|TRBV9|NA
CASATSYNEQFF
TGTGCCAGCGCTACTAGCTACAATGAGCAGTTCTTC
>NA|TRBJ1-3|TRBV29-1|TRBD1
CSVYGQEDTIYF
TGTAGCGTCTACGGACAGGAGGACACCATATATTTT
>NA|TRBJ2-1|TRBV24-1|TRBD2
CATSESSGGLYNEQFF
TGTGCCACCAGTGAATCTTCGGGGGGGTTATACAATGAGCAGTTCTTC
>NA|TRBJ2-7|TRBV14|NA
CASSQEGARQYF
TGTGCCAGCAGCCAAGAGGGGGCTCGGCAGTACTTC
>NA|TRBJ2-7|TRBV6-5|TRBD2
CASSYGTSVYEQYF
TGTGCCAGCAGTTACGGGACTAGCGTCTACGAGCAGTACTTC
>few|TRBJ2-5|TRBV7-9|TRBD2
CASRLTGTSGETQYF
TGTGCCAGCAGACTAACCGGGACTAGCGGGGAGACCCAGTACTTC
>NA|TRBJ2-7|TRBV5-6|TRBD1
CASSLGGQGADEQYF
TGTGCCAGCAGCTTGGGGGGACAGGGGGCCGACGAGCAGTACTTC
>NA|TRBJ2-6|TRBV2|NA
CASSESQAGANVLTF
TGTGCCAGCAGTGAATCTCAGGCTGGGGCCAACGTCCTGACTTTC
>NA|TRBJ2-5|TRBV6-6|TRBD2
CASSLLGLAGGHETQYF
TGTGCCAGCAGCCTATTAGGACTAGCGGGGGGGCATGAGACCCAGTACTTC
>NA|TRBJ2-7|TRBV5-1|TRBD1
CASSVSGTGGNEQYF
TGCGCCAGCAGCGTCTCCGGGACAGGGGGCAACGAGCAGTACTTC
>few|TRBJ2-7|TRBV3-1|TRBD2
CASSQLAGAYEQYF
TGTGCCAGCAGCCAACTAGCGGGAGCATACGAGCAGTACTTC
>NA|TRBJ2-5|TRBV20-1|NA
CSARDHAGTQYF
TGCAGTGCTAGAGATCACGCAGGGACCCAGTACTTC
>few|TRBJ2-1|TRBV29-1|NA
CSEQQTGSIGGEQFF
TGCAGCGAACAACAAACAGGGTCCATAGGGGGTGAGCAGTTCTTC
>NA|TRBJ2-7|TRBV27|NA
CASRAGSLEQYF
TGTGCCAGCAGGGCAGGGAGTCTCGAGCAGTACTTC
>NA|TRBJ2-1|TRBV5-1|TRBD2
CASSLPTSGSKGYNEQFF
TGCGCCAGCAGCTTGCCGACTAGCGGGAGTAAGGGCTACAATGAGCAGTTCTTC
>NA|TRBJ2-5|TRBV5-1|TRBD2
CASSRLAGLVNEQYF
TGCGCCAGCAGCCGACTAGCGGGATTAGTAAATGAGCAGTACTTC
>few|TRBJ2-3|TRBV7-2|TRBD2
CASPSGPSAGGVVDTQYF
TGTGCCAGCCCTTCGGGACCCAGCGCGGGAGGAGTGGTAGATACGCAGTATTTT
>NA|TRBJ2-7|TRBV27|NA
CASSLFPATSYHEQYF
TGTGCCAGCAGTTTATTTCCAGCGACAAGTTATCACGAGCAGTACTTC
>NA|TRBJ2-1|TRBV4-1|NA
CASSQEHRSNEQFF
TGCGCCAGCAGCCAAGAACACAGGAGCAATGAGCAGTTCTTC
>once|TRBJ1-2|TRBV18|NA
CASSPLGRGDANYGYTF
TGTGCCAGCTCACCATTAGGACGCGGGGATGCTAACTATGGCTACACCTTC
>few|TRBJ2-7|TRBV14|TRBD1
CASSRGQFYEQYF
TGTGCCAGCAGCAGGGGGCAGTTCTACGAGCAGTACTTC
>NA|TRBJ1-2|TRBV11-1|TRBD1
CASSRTITGESGYTF
TGTGCCAGCAGCCGAACTATCACAGGGGAGTCTGGCTACACCTTC
>NA|TRBJ1-1|TRBV7-2|NA
CASNLLRATEAFF
TGTGCCAGCAACTTACTTAGGGCCACTGAAGCTTTCTTT
>few|TRBJ2-3|TRBV6-4|NA
CASKQGGDTDTQYF
TGTGCCAGCAAACAGGGAGGAGACACAGATACGCAGTATTTT
>NA|TRBJ2-7|TRBV29-1|TRBD1
CSVRGQGPSYEQYF
TGCAGCGTCAGGGGACAGGGACCCTCCTACGAGCAGTACTTC
>NA|TRBJ2-4|TRBV5-1|TRBD2
CASSSGTSDGGNIQYF
TGCGCCAGCAGCTCGGGGACTAGTGATGGGGGAAACATTCAGTACTTC